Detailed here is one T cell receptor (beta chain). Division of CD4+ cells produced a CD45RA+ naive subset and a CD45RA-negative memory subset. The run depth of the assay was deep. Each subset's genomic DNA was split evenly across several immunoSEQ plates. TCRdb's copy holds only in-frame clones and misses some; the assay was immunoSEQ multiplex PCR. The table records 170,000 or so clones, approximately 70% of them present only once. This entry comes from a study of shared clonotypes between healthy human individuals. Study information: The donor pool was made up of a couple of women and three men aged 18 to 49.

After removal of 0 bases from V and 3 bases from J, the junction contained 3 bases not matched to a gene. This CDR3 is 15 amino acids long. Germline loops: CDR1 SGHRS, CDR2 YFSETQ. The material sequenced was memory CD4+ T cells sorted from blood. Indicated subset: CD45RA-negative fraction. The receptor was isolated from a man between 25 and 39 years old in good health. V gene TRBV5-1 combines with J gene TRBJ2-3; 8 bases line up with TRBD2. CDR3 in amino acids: CASSLALAGTDTQYF. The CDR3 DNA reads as TGCGCCAGCAGCTTGGCCTTAGCGGGGACAGATACGCAGTATTTT.